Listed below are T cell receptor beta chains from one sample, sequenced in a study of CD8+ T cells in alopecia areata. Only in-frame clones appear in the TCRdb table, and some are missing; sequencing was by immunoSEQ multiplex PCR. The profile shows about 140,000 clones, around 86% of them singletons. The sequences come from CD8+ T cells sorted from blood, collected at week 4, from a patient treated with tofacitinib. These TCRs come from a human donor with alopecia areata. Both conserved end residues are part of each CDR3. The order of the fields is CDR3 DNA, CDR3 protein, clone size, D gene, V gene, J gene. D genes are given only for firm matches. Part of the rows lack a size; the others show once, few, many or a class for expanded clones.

CDR3 DNA: TGTGCCAGCAGCCCGGGCGGGACGAACACCGGGGAGCTGTTTTTT; CDR3 protein: CASSPGGTNTGELFF; clone size: -; D gene: -; V gene: TRBV9; J gene: TRBJ2-2
CDR3 DNA: TGTGCCTGGAGTGCCGGGACAGCTGTCGCGAACACCGGGGAGCTGTTTTTT; CDR3 protein: CAWSAGTAVANTGELFF; clone size: -; D gene: TRBD1; V gene: TRBV30; J gene: TRBJ2-2
CDR3 DNA: TGTGCCAGCAGCCCCCTCGCAGGCGGGGGATACAATGAGCAGTTCTTC; CDR3 protein: CASSPLAGGGYNEQFF; clone size: -; D gene: TRBD2; V gene: TRBV28; J gene: TRBJ2-1
CDR3 DNA: TGTGCCAGTAGTGTCCTAGCGGTTCCCCACTACGAGCAGTACTTC; CDR3 protein: CASSVLAVPHYEQYF; clone size: once; D gene: TRBD2; V gene: TRBV19; J gene: TRBJ2-7
CDR3 DNA: TGCGCCAGCAGCCACCATCGGGGGCAGAATGGCTACACCTTC; CDR3 protein: CASSHHRGQNGYTF; clone size: -; D gene: -; V gene: TRBV4-1; J gene: TRBJ1-2
CDR3 DNA: TGTGCCAGCAGCTTATCGGAGACCCAGTACTTC; CDR3 protein: CASSLSETQYF; clone size: few; D gene: -; V gene: TRBV7-9; J gene: TRBJ2-5
CDR3 DNA: TGTGCCAGCAGCCGCCTAGGTACCTACGAGCAGTACTTC; CDR3 protein: CASSRLGTYEQYF; clone size: -; D gene: -; V gene: TRBV13; J gene: TRBJ2-7
CDR3 DNA: TGTGCCAGCTCACCACATCAGGGCTCGCGTAACACTGAAGCTTTCTTT; CDR3 protein: CASSPHQGSRNTEAFF; clone size: -; D gene: -; V gene: TRBV18; J gene: TRBJ1-1
CDR3 DNA: TGTGCCAGCAGTTCCCCGTACGGACAGGGGGCAGGGGATACGCAGTATTTT; CDR3 protein: CASSSPYGQGAGDTQYF; clone size: -; D gene: TRBD1; V gene: TRBV25-1; J gene: TRBJ2-3
CDR3 DNA: TGTGCCAGCAGCCCTTACAGGGATCAGCAGTACTTC; CDR3 protein: CASSPYRDQQYF; clone size: -; D gene: -; V gene: TRBV2; J gene: TRBJ2-7
CDR3 DNA: TGTGCCAGCAGTCCCTCCTACGAGCAGTACTTC; CDR3 protein: CASSPSYEQYF; clone size: -; D gene: -; V gene: TRBV6-1; J gene: TRBJ2-7
CDR3 DNA: TGTGCCAGCAGCGATGGGACTAGCGGGACGCAAGAGACCCAGTACTTC; CDR3 protein: CASSDGTSGTQETQYF; clone size: -; D gene: TRBD2; V gene: TRBV9; J gene: TRBJ2-5
CDR3 DNA: TGTGCCAGCAGCGTTAGGACTAGCGTCTCTGGGGCCAACGTCCTGACTTTC; CDR3 protein: CASSVRTSVSGANVLTF; clone size: -; D gene: TRBD2; V gene: TRBV9; J gene: TRBJ2-6
CDR3 DNA: TGCAGCGTTCCAGATATGACAGCCAAAAACATTCAGTACTTC; CDR3 protein: CSVPDMTAKNIQYF; clone size: -; D gene: -; V gene: TRBV29-1; J gene: TRBJ2-4
CDR3 DNA: TGTGCCAGCAGCCCAGAGGGACAGGGTGCCGGTGAGCAGTTCTTC; CDR3 protein: CASSPEGQGAGEQFF; clone size: -; D gene: TRBD1; V gene: TRBV7-6; J gene: TRBJ2-1
CDR3 DNA: TGCGCCAGCAGCCTCCGGGACAGGGTGGGAACAGATACGCAGTATTTT; CDR3 protein: CASSLRDRVGTDTQYF; clone size: -; D gene: TRBD1; V gene: TRBV4-1; J gene: TRBJ2-3
CDR3 DNA: TGTGCCAGCAGCCCCACGGAGTACGAGCAGTACTTC; CDR3 protein: CASSPTEYEQYF; clone size: -; D gene: -; V gene: TRBV7-9; J gene: TRBJ2-7
CDR3 DNA: TGCGCCAGCAGCCAAGACAGGACCTATGGCTACACCTTC; CDR3 protein: CASSQDRTYGYTF; clone size: -; D gene: -; V gene: TRBV4-1; J gene: TRBJ1-2
CDR3 DNA: TGTGCCAGCAGCTCTCCGGGACAGGGGGCCAATGAGCAGTTCTTC; CDR3 protein: CASSSPGQGANEQFF; clone size: -; D gene: TRBD1; V gene: TRBV5-4; J gene: TRBJ2-1
CDR3 DNA: TGCAGCGTCGCCGCGGGGACCCCATCGTACGAGCAGTACTTC; CDR3 protein: CSVAAGTPSYEQYF; clone size: few; D gene: -; V gene: TRBV29-1; J gene: TRBJ2-7
CDR3 DNA: TGTGCCAGCAGCCCAGGGACTAGCGGCCAAGAGACCCAGTACTTC; CDR3 protein: CASSPGTSGQETQYF; clone size: -; D gene: TRBD2; V gene: TRBV5-4; J gene: TRBJ2-5
CDR3 DNA: TGCAGCGTTGAAGATGGGGAGACAGGGGGATACAATGAGCAGTTCTTC; CDR3 protein: CSVEDGETGGYNEQFF; clone size: -; D gene: TRBD1; V gene: TRBV29-1; J gene: TRBJ2-1
CDR3 DNA: TGCGCCAGCAGTGAGTCGATCCAGCGGGGTTACAATGAGCAGTTCTTC; CDR3 protein: CASSESIQRGYNEQFF; clone size: -; D gene: TRBD2; V gene: TRBV10-1; J gene: TRBJ2-1
CDR3 DNA: TGTGCCAGCAGCTTCCAAGAAGCTTTCTTT; CDR3 protein: CASSFQEAFF; clone size: -; D gene: -; V gene: TRBV7-9; J gene: TRBJ1-1
CDR3 DNA: TGTGCCAGCAGCTTGGAGCCCGGGACAGGCTCCTACGAGCAGTACTTC; CDR3 protein: CASSLEPGTGSYEQYF; clone size: once; D gene: TRBD1; V gene: TRBV7-3; J gene: TRBJ2-7
CDR3 DNA: TGTGCCAGCAGTTTAAATGTGGGACGCGAGACCCAGTACTTC; CDR3 protein: CASSLNVGRETQYF; clone size: -; D gene: -; V gene: TRBV27; J gene: TRBJ2-5
CDR3 DNA: TGTGCCAGCAGCTTAAGGCCCAGCACAGATACGCAGTATTTT; CDR3 protein: CASSLRPSTDTQYF; clone size: few; D gene: -; V gene: TRBV7-9; J gene: TRBJ2-3
CDR3 DNA: TGCGCCAGCAGCTCGACACAGGGTGATTCCTACGAGCAGTACTTC; CDR3 protein: CASSSTQGDSYEQYF; clone size: -; D gene: -; V gene: TRBV5-1; J gene: TRBJ2-7
CDR3 DNA: TGTGCCAGCAGGCCGCAGGGGGCAAGTGGCTACACCTTC; CDR3 protein: CASRPQGASGYTF; clone size: -; D gene: TRBD1; V gene: TRBV2; J gene: TRBJ1-2
CDR3 DNA: TGTGCCAGTTACGAATACAATGAGCAGTTCTTC; CDR3 protein: CASYEYNEQFF; clone size: -; D gene: -; V gene: TRBV18; J gene: TRBJ2-1
CDR3 DNA: TGTGCCAGCTACGGCACCGAGCAGTACTTC; CDR3 protein: CASYGTEQYF; clone size: -; D gene: -; V gene: TRBV27; J gene: TRBJ2-7
CDR3 DNA: TGTGCCAGCAGCGAGCCCACAGCGGGGGACCAAGAGACCCAGTACTTC; CDR3 protein: CASSEPTAGDQETQYF; clone size: -; D gene: TRBD2; V gene: TRBV11-2; J gene: TRBJ2-5
CDR3 DNA: TGTGCCAGTAGTGACCTCCGGGACACCTACGAGCAGTACTTC; CDR3 protein: CASSDLRDTYEQYF; clone size: -; D gene: -; V gene: TRBV19; J gene: TRBJ2-7
CDR3 DNA: TGCGCCAGCAGCTTCGGGCAGGCTGACAACGAGCAGTACTTC; CDR3 protein: CASSFGQADNEQYF; clone size: -; D gene: -; V gene: TRBV5-1; J gene: TRBJ2-7
CDR3 DNA: TGCGCCAGCAGCTACGGGACAGTCCAAGAGACCCAGTACTTC; CDR3 protein: CASSYGTVQETQYF; clone size: -; D gene: TRBD1; V gene: TRBV4-1; J gene: TRBJ2-5
CDR3 DNA: TGTGCCAGCAGTGAAGCGCTTAGCGGGAGTGAAAATGAGCAGTTCTTC; CDR3 protein: CASSEALSGSENEQFF; clone size: -; D gene: TRBD2; V gene: TRBV2; J gene: TRBJ2-1
CDR3 DNA: TGTGCCAGCAGCGTAGAGGTGGGGGGCACGTTGGAGACCCAGTACTTC; CDR3 protein: CASSVEVGGTLETQYF; clone size: -; D gene: -; V gene: TRBV9; J gene: TRBJ2-5
CDR3 DNA: TGTGCCAGCACCACCGGACTAGCGGGGCACAATGAGCAGTTCTTC; CDR3 protein: CASTTGLAGHNEQFF; clone size: -; D gene: TRBD2; V gene: TRBV7-9; J gene: TRBJ2-1
CDR3 DNA: TGTGCCAGCAGCCTAGCGGGGGGCGAGCAGTACTTC; CDR3 protein: CASSLAGGEQYF; clone size: once; D gene: TRBD2; V gene: TRBV7-9; J gene: TRBJ2-7
CDR3 DNA: TGCGCCAGCAGCGAGGGGTATCAGCAGTTCTTC; CDR3 protein: CASSEGYQQFF; clone size: -; D gene: -; V gene: TRBV10-2; J gene: TRBJ2-1
CDR3 DNA: TGCAGCGTTGACCTCGGGACCAATGAGCAGTTCTTC; CDR3 protein: CSVDLGTNEQFF; clone size: -; D gene: -; V gene: TRBV29-1; J gene: TRBJ2-1
CDR3 DNA: TGCGCCAGCAGCCAAGAATCCCCGGTGCTGGTAGGGGATACGCAGTATTTT; CDR3 protein: CASSQESPVLVGDTQYF; clone size: once; D gene: -; V gene: TRBV4-1; J gene: TRBJ2-3
CDR3 DNA: TGTGCCAGCAGCTTAGCGCTGGCAGGATACGAGCAGTACTTC; CDR3 protein: CASSLALAGYEQYF; clone size: -; D gene: -; V gene: TRBV7-8; J gene: TRBJ2-7
CDR3 DNA: TGTGCCAGCAGATCGGGGAGCTCCTACAATGAGCAGTTCTTC; CDR3 protein: CASRSGSSYNEQFF; clone size: -; D gene: -; V gene: TRBV27; J gene: TRBJ2-1
CDR3 DNA: TGTGCCAGCAGTTTGGGACAGACTCCCTACGAGCAGTACTTC; CDR3 protein: CASSLGQTPYEQYF; clone size: -; D gene: TRBD1; V gene: TRBV6-6; J gene: TRBJ2-7
CDR3 DNA: TGTGCTAGCACCGACAGCTCTGGGGCCAACGTCCTGACTTTC; CDR3 protein: CASTDSSGANVLTF; clone size: -; D gene: -; V gene: TRBV12-5; J gene: TRBJ2-6
CDR3 DNA: TGTGCCAGCAGCCAGGGACAGGGGCCCTACGAGCAGTACTTC; CDR3 protein: CASSQGQGPYEQYF; clone size: -; D gene: TRBD1; V gene: TRBV6-5; J gene: TRBJ2-7
CDR3 DNA: TGTGCCTGGAGTGTACGTGCAGGGGGCATCGATGAGCAGTTCTTC; CDR3 protein: CAWSVRAGGIDEQFF; clone size: -; D gene: TRBD1; V gene: TRBV30; J gene: TRBJ2-1
CDR3 DNA: TGCGCCAGCAGTTCGGACACCAGCTCCTACAATGAGCAGTTCTTC; CDR3 protein: CASSSDTSSYNEQFF; clone size: -; D gene: -; V gene: TRBV10-2; J gene: TRBJ2-1
CDR3 DNA: TGCGCCAGCAGCTTGGCCGAGACAGGGACCTACGAGCAGTACTTC; CDR3 protein: CASSLAETGTYEQYF; clone size: -; D gene: TRBD1; V gene: TRBV5-1; J gene: TRBJ2-7
CDR3 DNA: TGTGCCAGCAGTTTGTCGGGGGGACCTAGCACAGATACGCAGTATTTT; CDR3 protein: CASSLSGGPSTDTQYF; clone size: -; D gene: TRBD2; V gene: TRBV27; J gene: TRBJ2-3
CDR3 DNA: TGTGCCAGTACCAAAGTCACAGGGGGCAGTGGCTACACCTTC; CDR3 protein: CASTKVTGGSGYTF; clone size: -; D gene: TRBD1; V gene: TRBV19; J gene: TRBJ1-2
CDR3 DNA: TGTGCCATTCGAGGTTTTTCGGGACAGGAGACCTACGAGCAGTACTTC; CDR3 protein: CAIRGFSGQETYEQYF; clone size: -; D gene: TRBD1; V gene: TRBV28; J gene: TRBJ2-7
CDR3 DNA: TGTGCCAGCAGTTTTGAGGAAAAACTGTTTTTT; CDR3 protein: CASSFEEKLFF; clone size: -; D gene: -; V gene: TRBV6-6; J gene: TRBJ1-4
CDR3 DNA: TGTGCCAGCAGCCCGACTAGCGGGGGGGAAGGCGAGCAGTACTTC; CDR3 protein: CASSPTSGGEGEQYF; clone size: -; D gene: TRBD2; V gene: TRBV6-5; J gene: TRBJ2-7
CDR3 DNA: TGCGCCAGCAGCCAAGAGGCCAGGGCCTACGGGGAGCAGTACTTC; CDR3 protein: CASSQEARAYGEQYF; clone size: -; D gene: -; V gene: TRBV4-1; J gene: TRBJ2-7
CDR3 DNA: TGTGCCAGCAGTTTCCGGGTCGATGAGCAGTTCTTC; CDR3 protein: CASSFRVDEQFF; clone size: few; D gene: -; V gene: TRBV7-9; J gene: TRBJ2-1
CDR3 DNA: TGTGCCAGCTCACCACCACAGACCACAGATACGCAGTATTTT; CDR3 protein: CASSPPQTTDTQYF; clone size: -; D gene: -; V gene: TRBV18; J gene: TRBJ2-3